The clone carrying this T cell receptor (beta chain) was seen a few times. The same CDR3 arises from other DNA sequences in this sample as well. The V and J ends lost 0 bases and 2 bases respectively, with 5 bases between them. Germline V CDR1 and CDR2: MNHEY, SMNVEV (reference sequence). The CDR3 length is 13 residues. The sample originates from a study of shared clonotypes between healthy human individuals. At a deep level, the assay was run. Sequencing was performed with immunoSEQ multiplex PCR; in TCRdb, only in-frame clones are kept and a portion is missing. The data hold about 2.2 million clones, with about 94% observed a single time. Terminally differentiated effector memory CD45RA+ cells were excluded from the naive CD8 cells, which were CD45RO-negative and positively selected for CCR7.

The chain recombines TRBV27 with TRBJ2-7, with no clear D. The source material was naive CD8+ T cells from PBMCs. The TCR was taken from a man younger than 35 in good health. Some clones in this sample may be carry-over from other donors' samples. The CDR3 bases are TGTGCCAGCAGTTTATCAAAAACCTACGAGCAGTACTTC. It encodes CASSLSKTYEQYF.